In this sample, the clone carrying this T cell receptor (beta chain) turned up many times. The target antigen is unknown. MiXCR, run by TCRdb on the RACE reads, gives a single entry per CDR3 protein. The sample lists under 450,000 distinct CDR3 sequences, 4.8% occurring once. The data were taken from a study of human T cells and chemical hapten exposure. The CDR3 loop spans 13 amino acids. Losses at the gene ends were 4 bases for V and 5 bases for J; bases not matched to a gene: 4. The germline V gene has CDR1 SGHDN and CDR2 FVKESK. General study results and limits: A positive correlation with patch test score was shown by PT1 expanded TCR counts.

Time point in this sample: patch test 1, 2 weeks after DPC sensitization. Treatment here: therapeutic diphenylcyclopropenone sensitization with weekly scalp DPC. The chain employs TRBV14 and TRBJ2-7; 8 bases agree with TRBD1. This TCR derives from a woman between 45 and 60 years old with alopecia areata. Some clones in this sample may be carry-over from other donors' samples. The material was whole blood, obtained in connection with sensitization to the hapten diphenylcyclopropenone (DPC). CDR3 region: CASSRGQGDEQYF. The CDR3 DNA follows: TGTGCCAGCAGCCGCGGACAGGGTGACGAGCAGTACTTC.